The clone carrying this TCR beta chain was seen many times. Its specificity is not known. cDNA molecules, individually, were tagged with unique molecular identifiers. TCRdb re-called the 5' RACE reads through MiXCR, storing one row per CDR3 protein. The sample carries about 60,000 distinct CDR3 sequences, 5.6% recorded once. The sample comes from a study of early T cells in non-severe SARS-CoV-2 infection. Study information: RNA in bulk from unsorted whole blood was sequenced, and chains were unpaired.

Study-wide findings and caveats: Database matching using VDJdb favored anti-spike CD8 responses, with private and CD4 specificities left missing.

This CDR3 contains 19 residues. Germline loops: CDR1 SGDLS, CDR2 YYNGEE. Trimming took 0 bases from V and 0 from J; bases not matched to a gene: 10. This chain joins TRBV9 and TRBJ2-3, with 10 bases identical to TRBD2. Sample: whole blood. This receptor was obtained from an adult who was a healthcare worker with PCR-confirmed SARS-CoV-2 infection or an uninfected control (not recorded which). This chain's CDR3 is CASSVGRASGGTSTDTQYF. The CDR3 DNA is TGTGCCAGCAGCGTAGGGCGGGCTAGCGGGGGCACTAGCACAGATACGCAGTATTTT.